A single sample is the source of the 13 T cell receptor beta chains below, sequenced in a study of cytomegalovirus exposure and HLA in healthy donors. Using immunoSEQ multiplex PCR, the repertoire was profiled, and TCRdb retains in-frame clones only, with some absent. Of approximately 150,000 clones listed, roughly 86% are singletons. Material for sequencing was PBMCs. Receptor source: a young man in good health and CMV-seropositive.

The CDR3 nucleotides are TGCGCCAGCAGGGGGACTAGCGACTACAATGAGCAGTTCTTC. It codes for CASRGTSDYNEQFF. V is TRBV5-1 and J is TRBJ2-1; the match to TRBD2 covers 10 bases. The ends lost 5 bases at V and 3 bases at J; junction bases unmatched: 2. This CDR3 has 14 amino acids. Germline CDR1 SGHRS, CDR2 YFSETQ.

The rearrangement links TRBV19 to TRBJ1-2, with a tentative D call TRBD1 (6 bases). Germline V gene sequence: CDR1 LNHDA, CDR2 SQIVND (reference sequence). V dropped 1 base and J dropped 10 bases, with 13 bases sitting between them. This CDR3 is built from 13 residues. CDR3 protein: CASSIVGGHVYTF. The CDR3 DNA sequence: TGTGCCAGTAGTATAGTCGGGGGGCACGTCTACACCTTC.

V usage is TRBV5-4 and J usage is TRBJ2-7, with 13 nucleotides matching TRBD2. J gave up 2 bases and V 4 bases, and 6 bases lay outside the gene matches. The length of the CDR3 is 16 residues. The germline V gene encodes CDR1 SGHNT and CDR2 YYREEE (reference sequence). The CDR3 region is CASSIRTSGGPYEQYF. Written as DNA, the CDR3 is TGTGCCAGCAGCATCAGGACTAGCGGGGGCCCCTACGAGCAGTACTTC.

The V gene is TRBV5-5, the J gene TRBJ2-1; D is perhaps TRBD2 (6 bases). The CDR3 runs to 14 residues. CDR1 and CDR2 (germline): SGHKS, YYEKEE (reference sequence). Trimming removed 2 bases at V and 10 bases at J, with 16 bases between. The CDR3 loop is CASSFGTALQEQFF. In DNA, the CDR3 is TGTGCCAGCAGCTTCGGGACTGCACTACAGGAGCAGTTCTTC.

Points on this clone: At the DNA level, this CDR3 is encoded by other sequences in the same sample as well. V usage is TRBV5-6 and J usage is TRBJ1-2, with TRBD1 identical over 7 bases. The CDR3 totals 13 residues. CDR1 and CDR2 from the germline V gene are SGHDT and YYEEEE. Germline trimming cut 4 bases from V and 2 bases from J; bases unmatched to any gene: 2. The CDR3 DNA sequence: TGTGCCAGCAGCCCGGGACAGAACTATGGCTACACCTTC. It specifies CASSPGQNYGYTF.

By sample fraction, this clone is medium-sized. Other DNA variants within this sample encode the same CDR3. This sequence joins TRBV6-4 and TRBJ2-2; D is possibly TRBD2 (6 bases). The germline V and J ends were trimmed by 4 bases and 3 bases, with 6 bases remaining between them. The germline V gene has CDR1 MRHNA and CDR2 SNTAGT. CDR3 length equals 13 residues. CDR3 nucleotide sequence: TGTGCCAGCAGTGCGGGAGACACCGGGGAGCTGTTTTTT. As protein: CASSAGDTGELFF.

The J gene is TRBJ2-1, the V gene TRBV30; 13 bases line up with TRBD2. The CDR3 runs 16 residues. The germline CDR1 and CDR2 sequences are GTSNPN and SVGIG (reference sequence). J was trimmed by 6 bases and V by 4 bases; bases with no gene match: 9. The CDR3 reads CAWIGGTSGVSNEQFF. DNA of the CDR3: TGTGCCTGGATTGGGGGGACTAGCGGGGTGAGCAATGAGCAGTTCTTC.

The gene calls are TRBV2 and TRBJ2-2; 8 bases are shared with TRBD1. This CDR3 has 15 amino acids. Germline V CDR1 and CDR2: SNHLY, FYNNEI. V lost 5 bases to trimming and J lost 3 bases; unmatched junction nucleotides: 5. CDR3 sequence (DNA): TGTGCCAGCAGTAGGACAGGGATGGACACCGGGGAGCTGTTTTTT. The encoded protein is CASSRTGMDTGELFF.

The gene calls are TRBV4-1 and TRBJ2-3, with 7 positions matching TRBD1. The junction had 9 bases not matched to a gene; V was cut back by 0 bases and J by 6 bases. The CDR3 covers 16 residues. Per the germline V gene, CDR1 is MGHRA and CDR2 is YSYEKL. CDR3 coding DNA: TGCGCCAGCAGCCAAGACGAGAGACAGGGTAGGGATACGCAGTATTTT. Protein: CASSQDERQGRDTQYF.

V usage is TRBV29-1 and J usage is TRBJ2-7, with a tentative D call TRBD2 (6 bases). V lost 2 bases and J 7 bases, leaving 15 bases between the germline ends. This CDR3 is 13 amino acids long. Per germline, CDR1 SQVTM and CDR2 ANQGSEA. CDR3 residues: CSVERAGFGEQYF. CDR3 DNA sequence: TGCAGCGTTGAAAGGGCGGGATTTGGGGAGCAGTACTTC.

This chain connects TRBV11-2 to TRBJ1-1; 8 nucleotides agree with TRBD1. CDR1 is SGHAT and CDR2 is FQNNGV in the germline V gene. V shed 5 bases, J shed 0 bases, and the junction held 8 bases outside the gene matches. This CDR3 is 16 amino acids long. The CDR3 protein is CASSPLAGGLNTEAFF. In DNA, the CDR3 is TGTGCCAGCAGCCCCCTGGCAGGGGGCCTGAACACTGAAGCTTTCTTT.

This chain links TRBV6-6 with TRBJ1-1; 7 bases match TRBD1. The CDR3 has 13 amino acids. V lost 6 bases to trimming and J lost 8 bases; unmatched junction nucleotides: 9. Germline V gene data show CDR1 as MNHNY and CDR2 as SVGAGI (reference sequence). DNA of the CDR3: TGTGCCAGCAGCCCTGGAGGGGGCGGGGAAGCTTTCTTT. Encoded protein: CASSPGGGGEAFF.

This chain joins TRBV6-5 and TRBJ1-6; TRBD1 matches 8 bases. The V gene's germline CDR1 is MNHEY and CDR2 SVGAGI. Trimming cost V 10 bases and J 9 bases; bases outside gene matches: 14. This CDR3 is 15 amino acids long. The CDR3 sequence: CATRRVRRGLSPLHF. CDR3 nucleotides: TGTGCCACCCGGAGGGTGCGCAGGGGGCTTTCACCCCTCCACTTT.